The 8 T cell receptor beta chains presented below share a single source sample, sequenced in a study of blood T cell repertoires in COVID-19. Some clones are missing from TCRdb's copy, which holds only in-frame ones; the method was immunoSEQ multiplex PCR. The sample carries roughly 150,000 clones, more than 65% recorded once. Source material: peripheral blood. These receptors were obtained from a man in his 70s with active or convalescent COVID-19.

The CDR3 loop is CAIIPGQGLRGYTF. CDR3 coding DNA: TGTGCCATCATACCGGGACAGGGACTGCGTGGCTACACCTTC. The chain employs TRBV10-3 and TRBJ1-2; 9 bases are shared with TRBD1. The germline V gene has CDR1 ENHRY and CDR2 SYGVKD. With 7 bases clipped from V and 7 bases from J, the junction kept 10 bases outside the gene matches. This CDR3 is 14 amino acids long.

The rearrangement joins TRBV28 to TRBJ2-6; a possible D gene is TRBD1 (5 bases). CDR1 is MDHEN, CDR2 SYDVKM, per germline. The CDR3 has 15 amino acids. The V and J ends lost 6 bases and 2 bases respectively, with 11 bases between them. DNA of the CDR3: TGTGCCAGCAGCCTCACAGGCCCTGGGGCCAACGTCCTGACTTTC. Protein sequence: CASSLTGPGANVLTF.

V is TRBV24-1 and J is TRBJ2-1; 8 nucleotides agree with TRBD1. With V trimmed by 3 bases and J by 7 bases, 7 bases remained unmatched. Germline values: CDR1 KGHDR, CDR2 SFDVKD. The CDR3 is 15 residues long. CDR3 residues: CATSDPGQGGNEQFF. CDR3 in DNA: TGTGCCACCAGTGATCCCGGACAGGGCGGGAATGAGCAGTTCTTC.

The V call is TRBV18, the J call TRBJ2-1, with D possibly being TRBD2 (6 bases). This CDR3 contains 16 residues. Germline values: CDR1 KGHSH, CDR2 LQKENI. Trimming pared 6 bases from V and 2 bases from J, leaving 17 bases between. As DNA, the CDR3 is TGTGCCAGCTCCCAAGTTGGCGGGATTCCCTACAATGAGCAGTTCTTC. Translated, it gives CASSQVGGIPYNEQFF. The variable domain in full, with the rest retrieved from reference TRBV18 and TRBJ2-1, is NAGVMQNPRHLVRRRGQEARLRCSPMKGHSHVYWYRQLPEEGLKFMVYLQKENIIDESGMPKERFSAEFPKEGPSILRIQQVVRGDSAAYFCASSQVGGIPYNEQFFGPGTRLTVL.

This clone occurred once. The chain recombines TRBV27 with TRBJ1-1, with D unresolved. Looked up from germline, CDR1 is MNHEY and CDR2 is SMNVEV (reference sequence). Trimming removed 2 bases at V and 4 bases at J, with 8 bases between. There are 13 residues in the CDR3. CDR3 in DNA: TGTGCCAGCAGTTTACTTCCAGGCACTGAAGCTTTCTTT. Translation gives CASSLLPGTEAFF.

This sequence joins TRBV18 and TRBJ2-1; 9 positions agree with TRBD2. The V and J ends lost 3 bases and 9 bases, in that order; junction bases with no gene match: 9. In germline, CDR1 is KGHSH, CDR2 LQKENI. The CDR3 contains 15 residues. CDR3 amino acids: CASSPGSGSNSEQFF. The CDR3 nucleotides are TGTGCCAGCTCACCGGGTAGCGGGAGCAATAGTGAGCAGTTCTTC.

This sequence joins TRBV6-2 or TRBV6-3 and TRBJ1-2, with D possibly being TRBD1 (6 bases). CDR3 length: 13 residues. The germline V gene has CDR1 MNHEY and CDR2 SVGEGT. With 5 bases removed from V and 3 bases from J, the gap between germline ends came to 10 bases. DNA of the CDR3: TGTGCCAGCAGTCGGACAGTGCACTATGGCTACACCTTC. This sequence encodes CASSRTVHYGYTF.

V is TRBV19 and J is TRBJ2-2, with 7 bases lining up with TRBD1. The CDR3 covers 15 residues. V lost 5 bases to trimming and J lost 4 bases; unmatched junction nucleotides: 7. The germline V gene has CDR1 LNHDA and CDR2 SQIVND (reference sequence). The CDR3 DNA is TGTGCCAGTAGTGTTAGGGGGCAGGGCACCGGGGAGCTGTTTTTT. Its protein product is CASSVRGQGTGELFF.